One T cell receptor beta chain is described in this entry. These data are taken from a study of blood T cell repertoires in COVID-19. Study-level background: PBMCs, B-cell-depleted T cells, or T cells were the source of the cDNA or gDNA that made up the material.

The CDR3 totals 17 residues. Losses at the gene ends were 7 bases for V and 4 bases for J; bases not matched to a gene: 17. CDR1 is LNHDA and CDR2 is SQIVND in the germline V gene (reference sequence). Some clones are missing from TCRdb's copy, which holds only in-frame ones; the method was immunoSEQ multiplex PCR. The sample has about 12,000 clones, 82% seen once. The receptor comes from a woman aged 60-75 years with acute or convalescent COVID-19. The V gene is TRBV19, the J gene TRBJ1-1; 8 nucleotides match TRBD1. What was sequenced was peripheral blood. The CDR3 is CASTQTGEFRLATEAFF. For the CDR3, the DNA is TGTGCCAGTACTCAGACAGGGGAGTTTCGTTTGGCCACTGAAGCTTTCTTT.